One sample yielded the 30 T cell receptor beta chains listed below, sequenced in a study of technical replicates of blood from a few donors. Method: immunoSEQ multiplex PCR; TCRdb's copy keeps in-frame clones and lacks some. The table lists 67,000 or so clones, roughly 89% of them singletons. The sequencing input was T cells isolated from PBMCs. All receptors come from a human donor in good health.

This sequence joins TRBV13 and TRBJ2-7; 11 nucleotides match TRBD2. The V and J ends lost 5 bases and 5 bases, in that order; junction bases with no gene match: 8. The CDR3 spans 15 residues. Germline lookup yields CDR1 PRHDT and CDR2 FYEKMQ (reference sequence). The DNA for the CDR3 is TGTGCCAGCAGCCCCTTAGCGGGAGGGGGCAACGAGCAGTACTTC. It is translated as CASSPLAGGGNEQYF.

The gene calls are TRBV10-3 and TRBJ1-2; possibly TRBD1 for D (6 bases). From germline, CDR1 is ENHRY and CDR2 SYGVKD. With 10 bases removed from V and 6 bases from J, the gap between germline ends came to 27 bases. The CDR3 is 16 amino acids. The CDR3, as DNA: TGTGCCAGCACACCTGGGGCCAGGGGAAATAGGGATGGCTACACCTTC. Protein: CASTPGARGNRDGYTF.

The V and J genes are TRBV27 and TRBJ1-1, with 7 bases lining up with TRBD1. Per the germline V gene, CDR1 is MNHEY and CDR2 is SMNVEV (reference sequence). CDR3 length: 14 residues. After removal of 6 bases from V and 6 bases from J, the junction contained 10 bases not matched to a gene. This CDR3 reads CASRPGQIFSEAFF. In DNA form, the CDR3 reads TGTGCCAGCAGGCCGGGACAGATATTTTCTGAAGCTTTCTTT.

The chain employs TRBV5-1 and TRBJ2-3; TRBD2 aligns across 7 bases. J was trimmed by 2 bases and V by 6 bases; bases with no gene match: 15. From germline, CDR1 is SGHRS and CDR2 YFSETQ. This CDR3 comprises 17 residues. The CDR3 sequence is CASKLGAGGRLTDTQYF. For the CDR3, the DNA is TGCGCCAGCAAACTAGGGGCGGGCGGGAGACTCACAGATACGCAGTATTTT.

The V and J genes are TRBV2 and TRBJ1-1; D unclear. V was pared by 8 bases and J by 1 base, with 11 bases between. The CDR3 is 13 amino acids. Germline loops: CDR1 SNHLY, CDR2 FYNNEI. The CDR3 DNA reads TGTGCCAGCGGGAGGACGGGGAACACTGAAGCTTTCTTT. This sequence encodes CASGRTGNTEAFF.

A single count supports this clone. J is TRBJ2-3 and V is TRBV28; 10 nucleotides line up with TRBD2. Trimming took 3 bases from V and 6 from J; bases not matched to a gene: 6. The germline V gene encodes CDR1 MDHEN and CDR2 SYDVKM. This CDR3 contains 15 residues. This chain's CDR3 is CASSLSSGSHDTQYF. The CDR3 coding sequence is TGTGCCAGCAGTTTGTCTAGCGGGAGTCACGATACGCAGTATTTT.

The gene calls are TRBV19 and TRBJ1-2; maybe TRBD1 (5 bases). The CDR3 consists of 14 residues. Trimming cost V 4 bases and J 6 bases, with 15 bases left between them. CDR1 is LNHDA and CDR2 is SQIVND in the germline V gene (reference sequence). CDR3 amino acids: CASSRGREGDGYTF. For the CDR3, the DNA is TGTGCCAGTAGTAGGGGCAGGGAGGGTGATGGCTACACCTTC.

This chain uses TRBV2 with TRBJ1-4; D ambiguous. The CDR3 covers 14 residues. Trimming cost V 5 bases and J 6 bases, with 13 bases left between them. CDR1 is SNHLY and CDR2 is FYNNEI in the germline V gene. The CDR3 protein is CASSYSTKYEKLFF. In DNA form, the CDR3 reads TGTGCCAGCAGTTACTCGACAAAATATGAAAAACTGTTTTTT. The variable domain in full, with the rest retrieved from reference TRBV2 and TRBJ1-4, is EPEVTQTPSHQVTQMGQEVILRCVPISNHLYFYWYRQILGQKVEFLVSFYNNEISEKSEIFDDQFSVERPDGSNFTLKIRSTKLEDSAMYFCASSYSTKYEKLFFGSGTQLSVL.

CDR3 protein: CAWSDGGDQPQHF. The DNA for the CDR3 is TGTGCCTGGAGTGACGGGGGGGATCAGCCCCAGCATTTT. The chain recombines TRBV30 with TRBJ1-5; maybe TRBD1 (5 bases). This CDR3 region has 13 residues. Trimming removed 1 base at V and 5 bases at J, with 9 bases between. Per the germline V gene, CDR1 is GTSNPN and CDR2 is SVGIG (reference sequence). The full variable domain, in which reference TRBV30 and TRBJ1-5 provide the parts outside the CDR3, is SQTIHQWPATLVQPVGSPLSLECTVEGTSNPNLYWYRQAAGRGLQLLFYSVGIGQISSEVPQNLSASRPQDRQFILSSKKLLLSDSGFYLCAWSDGGDQPQHFGDGTRLSIL.

This CDR3 reads CASSLAGAYNEQFF. CDR3 in DNA: TGTGCCAGCAGCTTAGCGGGGGCTTACAATGAGCAGTTCTTC. This chain connects TRBV7-8 to TRBJ2-1, with D perhaps matching TRBD1 (6 bases). This CDR3 region has 14 residues. V dropped 0 bases and J dropped 4 bases, with 7 bases sitting between them. Germline assignment: CDR1 SGHVS and CDR2 FQNEAQ.

CDR3 nucleotides: TGTGCCAGCAGTGAAAGGTGGGAGCCCTACAATGAGCAGTTCTTC. Its protein product is CASSERWEPYNEQFF. The chain combines TRBV2 with TRBJ2-1; a weak D match, TRBD2 (5 bases). Germline V gene lookup returns CDR1 SNHLY and CDR2 FYNNEI. This CDR3 region has 15 residues. Trimming shortened V by 2 bases and J by 2 bases, and 10 bases separated the two germline ends.

The CDR3, as DNA: TGTGCCAGCAGGTGGCAGAGCGCGAACACCGGGGAGCTGTTTTTT. This gives the protein CASRWQSANTGELFF. The chain has TRBV7-2 and TRBJ2-2; D remains ambiguous. Germline lookup yields CDR1 SGHTA and CDR2 FQGNSA. V was shortened by 6 bases and J by 0 bases, with 11 bases between the two germline ends. The CDR3 consists of 15 residues.

The chain uses TRBV12-5 and TRBJ1-5; 7 bases are a match to TRBD1. CDR1 is LGHNT, CDR2 FRNRAP, per germline. The CDR3 sequence is 17 residues long. J gave up 0 bases and V 6 bases, and 11 bases lay outside the gene matches. The CDR3 region is CASGSGTDIYSNQPQHF. In DNA form, the CDR3 reads TGTGCTAGTGGCTCCGGGACAGACATCTATAGCAATCAGCCCCAGCATTTT.

V is TRBV18 and J is TRBJ2-1; TRBD1 matches at 11 bases. The CDR3 spans 15 residues. Germline V gives CDR1 KGHSH, CDR2 LQKENI. The V segment lost 5 bases and the J segment 9 bases; nucleotides outside the gene matches: 9. The DNA for the CDR3 is TGTGCCAGCTCATCAGGACAGGGGGCACTCGGTGAGCAGTTCTTC. Amino acid sequence: CASSSGQGALGEQFF.

This clone is a singleton in its sample. The chain has TRBV5-6 and TRBJ1-5, with D possibly matching TRBD1 (5 bases). Germline V gene data show CDR1 as SGHDT and CDR2 as YYEEEE. V was clipped by 1 base and J by 6 bases, with 11 bases between them. The CDR3 consists of 14 residues. The CDR3 DNA is TGTGCCAGCAGCTTGTGGAGGGGTAGTCAGCCCCAGCATTTT. Translated, it gives CASSLWRGSQPQHF. Full variable domain (missing parts from reference TRBV5-6 and TRBJ1-5): DAGVTQSPTHLIKTRGQQVTLRCSPKSGHDTVSWYQQALGQGPQFIFQYYEEEERQRGNFPDRFSGHQFPNYSSELNVNALLLGDSALYLCASSLWRGSQPQHFGDGTRLSIL.

The chain combines TRBV28 with TRBJ2-1; perhaps TRBD1 as D (6 bases). This CDR3 spans 16 amino acids. CDR1 and CDR2 (germline): MDHEN, SYDVKM. With 8 bases removed from V and 7 bases from J, the gap between germline ends came to 24 bases. CDR3 sequence (DNA): TGTGCCAGCCACAATATCCGGGACACGTCTCGGAATGAGCAGTTCTTC. This translates into CASHNIRDTSRNEQFF.

The V gene is TRBV7-2, the J gene TRBJ2-7; tentatively, D is TRBD2 (6 bases). The germline gives CDR1 SGHTA, CDR2 FQGNSA. The CDR3 length is 16 residues. Deletions cut 2 bases from V and 7 bases from J, with 21 bases between. Written as DNA, the CDR3 is TGTGCCAGCAGCTTAAGTAGCGGCAGGATGTGGGGGGAGCAGTACTTC. Translation gives CASSLSSGRMWGEQYF. Full variable domain (outside the CDR3, taken from reference TRBV7-2 and TRBJ2-7): GAGVSQSPSNKVTEKGKDVELRCDPISGHTALYWYRQSLGQGLEFLIYFQGNSAPDKSGLPSDRFSAERTGGSVSTLTIQRTQQEDSAVYLCASSLSSGRMWGEQYFGPGTRLTVT.

The chain employs TRBV29-1 and TRBJ2-7; possible D gene TRBD2, 6 bases. This CDR3 has 13 residues. Germline V gene lookup returns CDR1 SQVTM and CDR2 ANQGSEA. The V end lost 8 bases, the J end lost 0 bases, and 14 bases lay between the germline ends. The chain's CDR3 is CSFWGGDSYEQYF. The CDR3 DNA is TGCAGCTTCTGGGGCGGGGACTCCTACGAGCAGTACTTC.

There are a few counts of this clone. The chain couples TRBV2 to TRBJ2-2; 8 bases align to TRBD1. This CDR3 has 11 residues. Germline values: CDR1 SNHLY, CDR2 FYNNEI. The J segment lost 6 bases and the V segment lost 10 bases, leaving 1 base of the junction unmatched. The CDR3 DNA reads as TGTGCCACACAGGGGGCCGGGGAGCTGTTTTTT. This sequence encodes CATQGAGELFF.

The V call is TRBV2, the J call TRBJ1-1; 8 positions agree with TRBD1. This CDR3 is 13 amino acids long. Per germline, CDR1 SNHLY and CDR2 FYNNEI. Unmatched junction bases numbered 2, after V lost 5 bases and J lost 3 bases. The CDR3 loop is CASSQQGDTEAFF. CDR3 coding DNA: TGTGCCAGCAGTCAACAGGGGGACACTGAAGCTTTCTTT.

The chain recombines TRBV5-1 with TRBJ2-3; 9 bases are a match to TRBD1. The length of the CDR3 is 15 residues. The germline gives CDR1 SGHRS, CDR2 YFSETQ. V shed 0 bases, J shed 1 base, and the junction held 0 bases outside the gene matches. CDR3 DNA: TGCGCCAGCAGCTTGGGGACAGGGGGCACAGATACGCAGTATTTT. This gives the protein CASSLGTGGTDTQYF. Full variable domain (missing parts from reference TRBV5-1 and TRBJ2-3): KAGVTQTPRYLIKTRGQQVTLSCSPISGHRSVSWYQQTPGQGLQFLFEYFSETQRNKGNFPGRFSGRQFSNSRSEMNVSTLELGDSALYLCASSLGTGGTDTQYFGPGTRLTVL.

This rearrangement joins TRBV2 to TRBJ2-7, with TRBD1 identical over 7 bases. The trim removed 0 bases at V and 4 bases at J, leaving 6 bases unmatched. There are 15 residues in the CDR3. Germline V lookup: CDR1 SNHLY, CDR2 FYNNEI. The CDR3 bases are TGTGCCAGCAGTGAAGCGCCGACAGGGAGATACGAGCAGTACTTC. Amino acid sequence: CASSEAPTGRYEQYF.

J is TRBJ2-7 and V is TRBV7-9; 8 bases fit TRBD1. CDR3 length: 14 amino acids. Trimming cost V 5 bases and J 2 bases; bases outside gene matches: 5. Germline CDR1 reads SEHNR; CDR2 reads FQNEAQ (reference sequence). This CDR3 is CASSQRQGTYEQYF. The CDR3 DNA reads TGTGCCAGCAGCCAGCGACAGGGGACCTACGAGCAGTACTTC.

The chain joins TRBV7-8 to TRBJ1-1; tentatively, D is TRBD1 (6 bases). Looked up from germline, CDR1 is SGHVS and CDR2 is FQNEAQ. Trimming removed 6 bases at V and 4 bases at J, with 15 bases between. The CDR3 runs to 14 residues. This chain's CDR3 is CASRAKGEVTEAFF. Written as DNA, the CDR3 is TGTGCCAGCAGGGCCAAGGGGGAAGTCACTGAAGCTTTCTTT. The full variable domain, completed using reference TRBV7-8 and TRBJ1-1, is GAGVSQSPRYKVAKRGQDVALRCDPISGHVSLFWYQQALGQGPEFLTYFQNEAQLDKSGLPSDRFFAERPEGSVSTLKIQRTQQEDSAVYLCASRAKGEVTEAFFGQGTRLTVV.

The rearrangement uses TRBV2 and TRBJ2-3, with D unresolved. The germline V gene has CDR1 SNHLY and CDR2 FYNNEI. This CDR3 is 12 amino acids long. V was trimmed by 4 bases and J by 1 base, leaving 3 bases between them. CDR3 bases: TGTGCCAGCAGTGCGGGCACAGATACGCAGTATTTT. The encoded protein is CASSAGTDTQYF.

J is TRBJ2-7 and V is TRBV6-5, with 7 nucleotides matching TRBD2. Germline loops: CDR1 MNHEY, CDR2 SVGAGI. The CDR3 runs 15 residues. V lost 0 bases and J lost 2; bases outside the gene matches: 4. The CDR3 bases are TGTGCCAGCAGTTACTCCTTCGGGACTACCTACGAGCAGTACTTC. It codes for CASSYSFGTTYEQYF.

The rearrangement uses TRBV5-1 and TRBJ2-1, with a tentative D call TRBD2 (6 bases). The V and J ends lost 3 bases and 5 bases respectively, with 12 bases between them. Per the germline V gene, CDR1 is SGHRS and CDR2 is YFSETQ. The CDR3 has 14 amino acids. The CDR3 nucleotides are TGCGCCAGCAGCTCAATAGCGGAGAACAATGAGCAGTTCTTC. This encodes CASSSIAENNEQFF.

This clone was detected once. The V gene is TRBV9, the J gene TRBJ2-2, with a tentative D call TRBD1 (6 bases). The length of the CDR3 is 17 residues. Per the germline V gene, CDR1 is SGDLS and CDR2 is YYNGEE. V shed 4 bases and J shed 2 bases, with 18 bases lying between them. The CDR3 region is CASSPHGTPLNTGELFF. CDR3 DNA: TGTGCCAGCAGCCCGCATGGGACACCGCTAAACACCGGGGAGCTGTTTTTT.

This chain joins TRBV7-9 and TRBJ1-5; 7 nucleotides match TRBD1. CDR1 and CDR2 (germline): SEHNR, FQNEAQ (reference sequence). Germline trimming cut 5 bases from V and 4 bases from J; bases unmatched to any gene: 8. CDR3 length: 15 amino acids. CDR3 DNA: TGTGCCAGCAGCGCGACCGGGACAGATAATCAGCCCCAGCATTTT. It codes for CASSATGTDNQPQHF.

The rearrangement uses TRBV27 and TRBJ2-7, with 8 positions matching TRBD1. The CDR3 extends over 14 amino acids. Germline V gene sequence: CDR1 MNHEY, CDR2 SMNVEV (reference sequence). The V and J ends lost 3 bases and 6 bases, in that order; junction bases with no gene match: 7. The DNA for the CDR3 is TGTGCCAGCAGTTTTGCACAGGGGGTCTCCGAGCAGTACTTC. It encodes CASSFAQGVSEQYF.